This passage covers 8 T cell receptor beta chains from one sample sequenced in a study of regulatory T cells in long-lasting Graves disease (dated by TCRdb to about 2021). Per the publication, the time point label means: newly diagnosed GD, antithyroid drugs for less than 3 months. For both TCR sequencing and RNA sequencing, RNA was extracted from PBMCs in TRIzol. Library method: multiplex PCR. The instrument given in TCRdb is Illumina HiSeq 4000. iRepertoire HTBI primers and Arm-PCR amplification of CDR3 regions were used to construct TCR beta libraries. TCRdb redid the processing of the public reads, applying fastp at Q25 and MiXCR, and retained in-frame beta chains. For every CDR3 protein sequence, its rows merge into one entry that carries the most common genes and DNA. The sample table holds 550,000 or so distinct CDR3 sequences, of which 12% were seen once. Of the sample, almost 9% falls within the top ten clones.

The same sample was also used in a study of T cells in Graves' hyperthyroidism and ophthalmopathy.

Sequenced here: peripheral blood mononuclear cells (PBMCs), sampled at new diagnosis, from a patient treated with antithyroid drugs. The receptor set was obtained from a woman aged 30 to 39 with Graves disease. Donor details come from another sample of the same person, matched by shared clones.

This chain links TRBV30 with TRBJ1-3, with D tentatively TRBD1 (6 bases). Germline loops: CDR1 GTSNPN, CDR2 SVGIG (reference sequence). The germline V and J ends were trimmed by 2 bases and 0 bases, with 8 bases remaining between them. This CDR3 is 14 amino acids long. Written as DNA, the CDR3 is TGTGCCTGGAGTCCAGGGGCCTCTGGAAACACCATATATTTT. Its protein is CAWSPGASGNTIYF. The variable domain in full, completed from reference TRBV30 and TRBJ1-3, reads SQTIHQWPATLVQPVGSPLSLECTVEGTSNPNLYWYRQAAGRGLQLLFYSVGIGQISSEVPQNLSASRPQDRQFILSSKKLLLSDSGFYLCAWSPGASGNTIYFGEGSWLTVV.

This clonotype was seen ten or more times. The V call is TRBV2, the J call TRBJ2-3, with 12 bases matching TRBD2. The V gene's germline CDR1 is SNHLY and CDR2 FYNNEI. V trimming: 3 bases; J trimming: 3 bases; junction bases outside the gene matches: 4. The CDR3 is 16 residues long. The CDR3 protein is CASSDLAGGVTDTQYF. The DNA for the CDR3 is TGTGCCAGCAGTGATCTAGCGGGAGGGGTAACAGATACGCAGTATTTT. The whole variable domain, remainder taken from reference TRBV2 and TRBJ2-3, is EPEVTQTPSHQVTQMGQEVILRCVPISNHLYFYWYRQILGQKVEFLVSFYNNEISEKSEIFDDQFSVERPDGSNFTLKIRSTKLEDSAMYFCASSDLAGGVTDTQYFGPGTRLTVL.

Ten or more counts support this clonotype. J is TRBJ1-2 and V is TRBV2; perhaps TRBD1 as D (5 bases). Germline V gene data show CDR1 as SNHLY and CDR2 as FYNNEI. The CDR3 totals 15 residues. V was shortened by 5 bases and J by 4 bases, with 17 bases between the two germline ends. The CDR3 bases are TGTGCCAGCAGTCAGGAGGGGCCTGCCGGCTATGGCTACACCTTC. Residues: CASSQEGPAGYGYTF.

This chain links TRBV9 with TRBJ2-3, with TRBD1 matching over 10 bases. V trimming: 0 bases; J trimming: 5 bases; junction bases outside the gene matches: 12. The CDR3 is 18 amino acids. CDR1 and CDR2 (germline): SGDLS, YYNGEE. The CDR3 sequence: CASSVALRTGGSRDTQYF. The CDR3 DNA reads as TGTGCCAGCAGCGTAGCCCTTCGGACAGGGGGAAGTAGAGATACGCAGTATTTT.

This clonotype was seen more than once but under ten times. The chain joins TRBV20-1 to TRBJ1-2, with a weak D call TRBD1 (5 bases). Germline CDR1 is DFQATT and CDR2 is SNEGSKA (reference sequence). This CDR3 is 14 amino acids long. V gave up 0 bases and J gave up 8 bases, with 16 bases separating them. CDR3 in amino acids: CSARDARDPGGYTF. CDR3 nucleotide sequence: TGCAGTGCTAGAGACGCCCGGGACCCGGGGGGCTACACCTTC.

Many counts were recorded for this clonotype. For the CDR3, the DNA is TGTGCCACCAGCAGAGGCCAAACAGGGGGTGTTGAAAAACTGTTTTTT. It specifies CATSRGQTGGVEKLFF. This rearrangement joins TRBV15 to TRBJ1-4; 8 positions match TRBD1. The CDR3 consists of 16 residues. The germline gives CDR1 LNHNV, CDR2 YYDKDF (reference sequence). Unmatched junction bases numbered 8, after V lost 1 base and J lost 7 bases.

This clonotype was detected only a few times. The gene calls are TRBV20-1 and TRBJ2-5, with D perhaps being TRBD1 or TRBD2 (6 bases each). The CDR3 has 15 residues. The germline gives CDR1 DFQATT, CDR2 SNEGSKA (reference sequence). V gave up 2 bases and J gave up 2 bases, with 15 bases separating them. The chain's CDR3 is CSARSLGGRQETQYF. The CDR3 DNA reads TGCAGTGCTAGATCTTTGGGGGGCCGGCAAGAGACCCAGTACTTC.

The sample holds a few counts of this clonotype. CDR3 bases: TGTGCCAGCAGCCCCCACGGGGCAACTAATGAAAAACTGTTTTTT. The encoded protein is CASSPHGATNEKLFF. V usage is TRBV7-6 and J usage is TRBJ1-4; unclear D gene. Germline V gene sequence: CDR1 SGHVS, CDR2 FNYEAQ. The CDR3 spans 15 residues. Between the trimmed V and J ends, which lost 5 bases and 0 bases, there was a span of 10 bases.